This T cell receptor (beta chain) is drawn from a study of T cells after yellow fever vaccination. The germline V gene has CDR1 KGHSH and CDR2 LQKENI. Trimming cost V 3 bases and J 0 bases; bases outside gene matches: 6. CDR3 length: 17 amino acids. Concerning this clonotype itself: Antigen unknown.

TCRdb analysed the 5' RACE reads with MiXCR anew, one entry per CDR3 protein. The sample has some 320,000 distinct CDR3 sequences; around 11% are singletons. The study, taken as a whole, reports: Among primary-vaccination clones, most reappeared after the booster, at roughly 96% for CD4 and 88% for CD8. Contamination of FACS-sorted repertoires by abundant clonotypes from the bulk population could occur. There was a small share of clonotypes that showed up in both the CD4 and CD8 compartments.

Material: CD4+ T cells sorted from PBMCs, obtained 45 days after the yellow fever booster vaccination. This clonotype originated in a young man who received the YFV17D yellow fever vaccine. The chain has TRBV18 and TRBJ1-3, with 9 bases matching TRBD1. Here the CDR3 reads CASSPRTGANSGNTIYF. In nucleotides, the CDR3 is TGTGCCAGCTCACCGCGGACAGGGGCTAACTCTGGAAACACCATATATTTT.